The 23 T cell receptor beta chains presented below share a single source sample, sequenced in a study of chemoradiotherapy in HPV16-positive cancers. Sequencing used immunoSEQ multiplex PCR; TCRdb keeps in-frame clones, though not all of them. The sample has tens of thousands of clones; about nine tenths are singletons. Sequenced material: blood, taken from a patient who underwent chemoradiotherapy. Receptors were obtained from a human donor with HPV-associated anogenital cancer.

V usage is TRBV15 and J usage is TRBJ2-7; D is unclear. Germline loops: CDR1 LNHNV, CDR2 YYDKDF (reference sequence). CDR3 length equals 15 residues. Trimming took off 1 base at V and 0 bases at J, with 10 bases between the two ends. The CDR3 DNA follows: TGTGCCACCAGCAGAGCGGGCAGGAGCTCCTACGAGCAGTACTTC. Encoded protein: CATSRAGRSSYEQYF.

J is TRBJ1-1 and V is TRBV6-5; D unclear. The V and J ends lost 6 bases and 4 bases respectively, with 12 bases between them. This CDR3 is 13 amino acids long. The germline V gene has CDR1 MNHEY and CDR2 SVGAGI. CDR3 DNA sequence: TGTGCCAGCAGGGAGGTCCGGGGCACTGAAGCTTTCTTT. Its translation: CASREVRGTEAFF.

This sequence joins TRBV6-5 and TRBJ1-1; 7 bases line up with TRBD1. V lost 3 bases, J lost 5 bases, and 6 bases stayed unmatched. There are 14 residues in the CDR3. The germline CDR1 and CDR2 sequences are MNHEY and SVGAGI. CDR3 amino acids: CASSYHQGDTEAFF. For the CDR3, the DNA is TGTGCCAGCAGTTATCATCAGGGGGATACTGAAGCTTTCTTT.

V usage is TRBV28 and J usage is TRBJ1-1; the match to TRBD1 covers 8 bases. V lost 0 bases to trimming and J lost 2 bases; unmatched junction nucleotides: 8. Looked up from germline, CDR1 is MDHEN and CDR2 is SYDVKM. The CDR3 covers 17 residues. The CDR3: CASSLWDGQGRNTEAFF. DNA of the CDR3: TGTGCCAGCAGTTTATGGGACGGACAGGGCCGTAACACTGAAGCTTTCTTT.

The chain has TRBV2 and TRBJ2-7; TRBD1 matches 8 bases. This CDR3 is 12 amino acids long. Germline V gives CDR1 SNHLY, CDR2 FYNNEI. V was clipped by 6 bases and J by 6 bases; unmatched bases: 4. The CDR3 sequence: CASRGTGPEQYF. The CDR3 nucleotides are TGTGCCAGCAGGGGGACAGGCCCCGAGCAGTACTTC.

The genes are TRBV9 and TRBJ2-3; 9 bases fit TRBD1. This CDR3 is 16 amino acids long. Germline CDR1 is SGDLS and CDR2 is YYNGEE. V gave up 0 bases and J gave up 3 bases; unmatched junction bases: 5. This CDR3 reads CASSVEGQGWTDTQYF. CDR3 in DNA: TGTGCCAGCAGCGTAGAGGGACAGGGATGGACAGATACGCAGTATTTT.

The gene calls are TRBV30 and TRBJ1-1; the D gene is possibly TRBD1 (5 bases). From germline, CDR1 is GTSNPN and CDR2 SVGIG (reference sequence). Deletions cut 5 bases from V and 0 bases from J, with 16 bases between. This CDR3 contains 15 residues. The chain's CDR3 is CAWCSRDSLNTEAFF. The CDR3 DNA is TGTGCCTGGTGCTCGAGAGACAGTTTGAACACTGAAGCTTTCTTT. Using reference TRBV30 and TRBJ1-1 for the parts outside the CDR3, the full variable domain is SQTIHQWPATLVQPVGSPLSLECTVEGTSNPNLYWYRQAAGRGLQLLFYSVGIGQISSEVPQNLSASRPQDRQFILSSKKLLLSDSGFYLCAWCSRDSLNTEAFFGQGTRLTVV.

A few counts support this clone. The gene calls are TRBV5-5 and TRBJ2-2, with D hard to call. The V gene lost 0 bases and the J gene lost 7 bases, with 7 bases spanning the gap. Germline V lookup: CDR1 SGHKS, CDR2 YYEKEE (reference sequence). The CDR3 spans 13 residues. CDR3 loop: CASSLVVIGELFF. The DNA for the CDR3 is TGTGCCAGCAGCTTGGTAGTAATCGGGGAGCTGTTTTTT.

The chain joins TRBV4-2 to TRBJ2-3; 13 bases agree with TRBD2. Germline values: CDR1 LGHNA, CDR2 YNFKEQ. The CDR3 consists of 17 residues. The trim removed 0 bases at V and 6 bases at J, leaving 6 bases unmatched. The CDR3 bases are TGTGCCAGCAGCCAAGAAACTAGCGGGGGGGCCTTGGATACGCAGTATTTT. Its protein product is CASSQETSGGALDTQYF.

V and J are TRBV6-6 and TRBJ1-1, with no clear D. This CDR3 is 14 amino acids long. Looked up from germline, CDR1 is MNHNY and CDR2 is SVGAGI (reference sequence). The V end lost 0 bases, the J end lost 2 bases, and 7 bases lay between the germline ends. The CDR3, as DNA: TGTGCCAGCAGTTACTCGTGGGAAAACACTGAAGCTTTCTTT. This translates into CASSYSWENTEAFF.

The chain employs TRBV6-6 and TRBJ1-2; the D is unclear. CDR1 is MNHNY, CDR2 SVGAGI, per germline (reference sequence). This CDR3 contains 11 residues. V was cut by 6 bases and J by 8 bases, with 10 bases left in between. CDR3 sequence (DNA): TGTGCCAGCAGCCCTGACATAGGCTACACCTTC. As protein: CASSPDIGYTF.

CDR3 nucleotide sequence: TGTGCCAGCAGCTCGACTAGCGGGAGCACAGATACGCAGTATTTT. Its protein is CASSSTSGSTDTQYF. The chain carries TRBV5-4 and TRBJ2-3, with TRBD2 matching 10 bases. The CDR3 runs to 15 residues. Germline V gene sequence: CDR1 SGHNT, CDR2 YYREEE (reference sequence). After removal of 3 bases from V and 0 bases from J, the junction contained 1 base not matched to a gene.

This rearrangement joins TRBV7-8 to TRBJ1-2; D perhaps matches TRBD1 (6 bases). The germline V gene has CDR1 SGHVS and CDR2 FQNEAQ. This CDR3 is built from 15 residues. V dropped 1 base and J dropped 5 bases, with 14 bases sitting between them. DNA of the CDR3: TGTGCCAGCAGCTTAGAGAGGCAGGGGATGTATGGCTACACCTTC. Amino acid sequence: CASSLERQGMYGYTF.

The chain recombines TRBV19 with TRBJ2-2; D ambiguous. Germline assignment: CDR1 LNHDA and CDR2 SQIVND (reference sequence). The CDR3 runs 14 residues. V was cut by 1 base and J by 7 bases, with 10 bases left in between. The CDR3 coding sequence is TGTGCCAGTAGTATAGGAAACATCGGCGGGGAGCTGTTTTTT. As protein: CASSIGNIGGELFF.

The chain combines TRBV5-1 with TRBJ2-5, with TRBD1 identical over 8 bases. This CDR3 contains 14 residues. CDR1 is SGHRS and CDR2 is YFSETQ in the germline V gene. Losses at the gene ends were 4 bases for V and 4 bases for J; bases not matched to a gene: 6. CDR3 sequence: CASSTTGGSETQYF. The CDR3 nucleotides read TGCGCCAGCAGCACCACAGGGGGGTCAGAGACCCAGTACTTC.

Comments on this clone: The sample holds other DNA sequences that translate to the same CDR3. J is TRBJ2-1 and V is TRBV6-5; possibly TRBD1 for D (5 bases). The length of the CDR3 is 13 residues. V was shortened by 0 bases and J by 8 bases, with 8 bases between the two germline ends. CDR1 and CDR2 from the germline V gene are MNHEY and SVGAGI. The CDR3 protein is CASSYSGADEQFF. Here the CDR3 DNA reads TGTGCCAGCAGTTACTCAGGGGCCGATGAGCAGTTCTTC.

J is TRBJ2-3 and V is TRBV29-1, with TRBD2 identical over 12 bases. After removal of 1 base from V and 7 bases from J, the junction contained 3 bases not matched to a gene. Germline CDR1 SQVTM, CDR2 ANQGSEA. This CDR3 is built from 14 residues. In nucleotides, the CDR3 is TGCAGCGTTGAAGCTAGCGGGGGGGCGAATACGCAGTATTTT. Amino acid sequence: CSVEASGGANTQYF.

This chain connects TRBV4-3 to TRBJ2-3, with D uncertain. CDR1 and CDR2 (germline): LGHNA, YSLEER. This CDR3 comprises 14 residues. V was pared by 4 bases and J by 4 bases, with 12 bases between. The CDR3 coding sequence is TGCGCCAGCAGCCCTACTTCAGACCCAGATACGCAGTATTTT. Protein: CASSPTSDPDTQYF.

The V call is TRBV29-1, the J call TRBJ2-7; 9 bases are a match to TRBD1. This CDR3 has 13 residues. V lost 6 bases, J lost 5 bases, and 8 bases stayed unmatched. Looked up from germline, CDR1 is SQVTM and CDR2 is ANQGSEA. This CDR3 is CSVDGQGKNEQYF. For the CDR3, the DNA is TGCAGCGTGGATGGACAGGGGAAAAACGAGCAGTACTTC.

V and J are TRBV28 and TRBJ1-5; no firm D call. CDR3 length: 17 residues. V gave up 3 bases and J gave up 0 bases, with 15 bases separating them. The germline V gene encodes CDR1 MDHEN and CDR2 SYDVKM. CDR3 nucleotide sequence: TGTGCCAGCAGTTTCCTACGTGGCGGATATAGCAATCAGCCCCAGCATTTT. Protein sequence: CASSFLRGGYSNQPQHF.

The chain joins TRBV6-5 to TRBJ1-5; D unresolved. CDR1 and CDR2 (germline): MNHEY, SVGAGI. Trimming took 5 bases from V and 4 from J, leaving 12 bases between them. This CDR3 spans 14 amino acids. The CDR3 DNA follows: TGTGCCAGCAGTCCTCAGTGGGGTAATCAGCCCCAGCATTTT. The encoded protein is CASSPQWGNQPQHF.

V is TRBV29-1 and J is TRBJ2-5, with TRBD1 as a possible D gene (7 bases). This CDR3 region has 12 residues. The germline V gene encodes CDR1 SQVTM and CDR2 ANQGSEA. V was clipped by 4 bases and J by 4 bases, with 10 bases between them. The CDR3 is CSVGQGGETQYF. In nucleotides, the CDR3 is TGCAGCGTTGGACAGGGAGGAGAGACCCAGTACTTC.

The chain links TRBV4-2 to TRBJ1-3; D not certain. Between the trimmed V and J ends, which lost 4 bases and 4 bases, there was a span of 20 bases. This CDR3 spans 17 amino acids. The V gene's germline CDR1 is LGHNA and CDR2 YNFKEQ. Here the CDR3 reads CASSPEVSRLSGNTIYF. The CDR3 nucleotides read TGTGCCAGCAGCCCTGAAGTAAGTCGTTTGTCAGGAAACACCATATATTTT.